This TCR beta chain was documented in a study of cytomegalovirus exposure and HLA in healthy donors. As concerns this clone: Antigen: not known.

The PCR contained 60 Vbeta and 13 Jbeta primers. Authors' methods: Later reanalysis found 80 million or so unique TCR beta chains, around 9.9 million of them shared. Measured with immunoSEQ multiplex PCR; TCRdb has only the in-frame clones, and not every one. Clonal size and the V and J genes are those of that table, whereas D and trimming came from the DNA. The top ten hold 6.5% to 8.5% of the sample, which has under 100,000 clones, about four fifths seen once. Germline V gene data show CDR1 as MNHNS and CDR2 as SASEGT. V dropped 6 bases and J dropped 7 bases, with 16 bases sitting between them. This CDR3 has 14 residues. Study conclusions and caveats: Association of 15,000 to 20,000 TCR beta sequences with HLA alleles was found at 0.05 false discovery rate in a later analysis.

These donors counted as nominally healthy when sampled, but unrecorded immune exposures were likely. Sequenced: PBMCs. The sequence came from a human donor in good health. The rearrangement links TRBV6-1 to TRBJ1-5; D possibly corresponds to TRBD1 (6 bases). The CDR3 loop is CASSEGGGAQPQHF. DNA of the CDR3: TGTGCCAGCAGCGAGGGGGGGGGAGCACAGCCCCAGCATTTT.